Listed here is a single T cell receptor beta chain. What it binds is unknown. The data were taken from a study of CD8 T cells in ankylosing spondylitis. Overall study results and limits: Significant enrichment of disease-linked clones was reportedly seen in matched ankylosing spondylitis synovial fluid. A TCR beta motif of under 10 highly homologous variants seemed to mark ankylosing spondylitis blood. Both synovial fluid and blood in reactive arthritis had previously been reported to carry some motif variants. In peripheral blood, disease-linked CD8+ clones occurred at relatively low frequencies.

Making use of molecular barcodes, quantitative 5'-RACE generated TCR beta libraries. TCRdb re-called the 5' RACE reads with MiXCR, one entry per CDR3 protein. The sample has about 480,000 distinct CDR3 sequences, 17% seen once. The germline V gene has CDR1 LNHNV and CDR2 YYDKDF (reference sequence). V shed 0 bases and J shed 8 bases, with 10 bases lying between them. The CDR3 totals 13 residues. The material sequenced was blood, either unsorted or a sorted T cell fraction (not recorded which). This sequence originates from a male donor with ankylosing spondylitis. The chain combines TRBV15 with TRBJ1-2; D unresolved. DNA for the CDR3: TGTGCCACCAGCAGAGATAAGGCTGGAGGCTACACCTTC. It translates to CATSRDKAGGYTF.